This T cell receptor (beta chain) was retrieved from a study of control samples from healthy donors and cancer patients. V shed 5 bases and J shed 2 bases, with 16 bases lying between them. The CDR3 loop spans 15 amino acids. The germline CDR1 and CDR2 sequences are GTSNPN and SVGIG (reference sequence). Measured with immunoSEQ multiplex PCR; TCRdb has only the in-frame clones, and not every one. The table has some 64,000 clones, approximately 87% seen once. This clonotype originated in a woman aged 45-60 years with head and neck cancer. Specimen: PBMCs. The chain combines TRBV30 with TRBJ1-5; no reliable D call. In DNA, the CDR3 is TGTGCCTGGGACGCGGGGTCTGGGGGCAATCAGCCCCAGCATTTT. It is translated as CAWDAGSGGNQPQHF. Variable domain in full (rest from reference TRBV30 and TRBJ1-5): SQTIHQWPATLVQPVGSPLSLECTVEGTSNPNLYWYRQAAGRGLQLLFYSVGIGQISSEVPQNLSASRPQDRQFILSSKKLLLSDSGFYLCAWDAGSGGNQPQHFGDGTRLSIL.